This T cell receptor (beta chain) was obtained from a study of cytomegalovirus exposure and HLA in healthy donors. The V end was cut by 5 bases, the J end by 2 bases, with 10 bases between. This CDR3 is 13 amino acids long. Germline V lookup: CDR1 MDHEN, CDR2 SYDVKM. This PCR relied on a set of 60 Vbeta primers and 13 Jbeta primers. Only in-frame clones appear in the TCRdb table, and some are missing; sequencing was by immunoSEQ multiplex PCR. The sample yields about 99,000 clones, around 73% seen once. The rearrangement joins TRBV28 to TRBJ2-7; tentatively, D is TRBD1 (6 bases). The sample comprised PBMCs. This receptor was obtained from a man aged 35 to 55 in good health and CMV-seronegative. The CDR3 here is CASSGTLAYEQYF. The CDR3 DNA sequence: TGTGCCAGCAGTGGGACATTGGCCTACGAGCAGTACTTC.